What follows are 20 T cell receptor beta chains derived from one specimen sequenced in a study of cytomegalovirus exposure and HLA in healthy donors. Primers for the PCR totalled 60 Vbeta and 13 Jbeta. Here immunoSEQ multiplex PCR was the method, and the copy in TCRdb shows in-frame clones only, minus some. Of about 280,000 clones listed, roughly 90% are singletons. The sample was PBMCs. These receptors all come from a woman in her late teens or twenties in good health and CMV-seronegative.

The V and J genes are TRBV2 and TRBJ2-2; tentatively, D is TRBD1 (5 bases). Germline CDR1 is SNHLY and CDR2 is FYNNEI. V shed 2 bases and J shed 3 bases, with 7 bases lying between them. CDR3 length: 14 amino acids. CDR3 bases: TGTGCCAGCAGTGAATTAGGGGACACCGGGGAGCTGTTTTTT. It is translated as CASSELGDTGELFF. The full variable domain, in which reference TRBV2 and TRBJ2-2 provide the parts outside the CDR3, is EPEVTQTPSHQVTQMGQEVILRCVPISNHLYFYWYRQILGQKVEFLVSFYNNEISEKSEIFDDQFSVERPDGSNFTLKIRSTKLEDSAMYFCASSELGDTGELFFGEGSRLTVL.

The V call is TRBV2, the J call TRBJ1-2; TRBD1 might be the D (5 bases). There are 12 residues in the CDR3. V lost 7 bases and J lost 6, with 12 bases in between. CDR1 is SNHLY, CDR2 FYNNEI, per germline. CDR3 in DNA: TGTGCCAGCATGGAGGGGACCCATGGCTACACCTTC. It specifies CASMEGTHGYTF.

Comments on this clone: This sample also contains other DNA sequences that code for the same CDR3. The rearrangement uses TRBV27 and TRBJ2-1, with 7 bases fitting TRBD2. This CDR3 has 15 residues. J was trimmed by 0 bases and V by 2 bases; bases with no gene match: 1. CDR1 is MNHEY and CDR2 is SMNVEV in the germline V gene (reference sequence). CDR3 DNA sequence: TGTGCCAGCAGTTTACGCGGGAGCTCCTACAATGAGCAGTTCTTC. It is translated as CASSLRGSSYNEQFF.

This rearrangement joins TRBV6-5 to TRBJ2-7, with D tentatively TRBD2 (5 bases). The CDR3 is 12 amino acids. The V and J ends lost 6 bases and 6 bases respectively, with 12 bases between them. Looked up from germline, CDR1 is MNHEY and CDR2 is SVGAGI. The chain's CDR3 is CASRTSRGEQYF. CDR3 sequence (DNA): TGTGCCAGCAGAACCTCTCGGGGCGAGCAGTACTTC.

V and J are TRBV5-4 and TRBJ1-1, with D uncertain. The CDR3 is made up of 13 amino acids. Germline assignment: CDR1 SGHNT and CDR2 YYREEE (reference sequence). The ends were cut back, 0 bases at V and 7 bases at J, with 10 bases in the middle. The CDR3 protein is CASSLAGRYEAFF. DNA of the CDR3: TGTGCCAGCAGCTTGGCCGGCAGGTATGAAGCTTTCTTT.

This clone is a singleton in its sample. The chain recombines TRBV19 with TRBJ1-1; D remains ambiguous. Germline V lookup: CDR1 LNHDA, CDR2 SQIVND (reference sequence). The CDR3 loop spans 15 amino acids. V shed 7 bases and J shed 5 bases, with 20 bases lying between them. The CDR3 protein is CASTTEVLVRTEAFF. CDR3 bases: TGTGCCAGTACTACAGAAGTATTGGTGAGGACTGAAGCTTTCTTT.

The chain joins TRBV10-2 to TRBJ2-1; tentatively, D is TRBD2 (5 bases). This CDR3 comprises 15 residues. CDR1 is WSHSY and CDR2 is SAAADI in the germline V gene. Trimming took 2 bases from V and 7 from J, leaving 15 bases between them. The CDR3 region is CASSEDGVPWNEQFF. CDR3 in DNA: TGCGCCAGCAGTGAGGACGGGGTCCCTTGGAATGAGCAGTTCTTC.

The genes are TRBV27 and TRBJ1-6; a possible D gene is TRBD1 (6 bases). The V gene lost 6 bases and the J gene lost 8 bases, with 14 bases spanning the gap. The CDR3 length is 14 residues. CDR1 is MNHEY, CDR2 SMNVEV, per germline (reference sequence). The CDR3 reads CASSHGQKDSPLHF. The CDR3 coding sequence is TGTGCCAGCAGCCACGGACAGAAGGATTCACCCCTCCACTTT.

This clone was detected a few times. Other DNA sequences in this sample translate to the same CDR3. This rearrangement joins TRBV4-1 to TRBJ2-7, with TRBD2 as a possible D gene (5 bases). Germline CDR1 MGHRA, CDR2 YSYEKL. The CDR3 length is 13 residues. Trimming removed 6 bases from V and 5 bases from J, with 14 bases in between. CDR3 amino acids: CASSDSGRNEQYF. CDR3 bases: TGCGCCAGCAGTGACTCGGGAAGAAACGAGCAGTACTTC.

The chain employs TRBV6-5 and TRBJ1-1; D call uncertain. V gave up 2 bases and J gave up 0 bases, with 13 bases separating them. Germline-derived CDR1 and CDR2 are MNHEY and SVGAGI. This CDR3 region has 16 residues. The CDR3 reads CASSYDHYNMNTEAFF. The CDR3 nucleotides read TGTGCCAGCAGTTACGACCACTACAACATGAACACTGAAGCTTTCTTT.

This chain uses TRBV30 with TRBJ1-3; perhaps TRBD1 as D (5 bases). CDR1 and CDR2 (germline): GTSNPN, SVGIG (reference sequence). Trimming took 0 bases from V and 7 from J, leaving 10 bases between them. The CDR3 is made up of 13 amino acids. CDR3 sequence (DNA): TGTGCCTGGAGTGTACTGAACAGGAACACCATATATTTT. Translating it yields CAWSVLNRNTIYF.

The chain carries TRBV6-1 and TRBJ1-5, with D perhaps TRBD1 (5 bases). The V end lost 6 bases, the J end lost 3 bases, and 15 bases lay between the germline ends. CDR3 length: 15 amino acids. Looked up from germline, CDR1 is MNHNS and CDR2 is SASEGT. CDR3 protein: CASRPDSSYNQPQHF. CDR3 nucleotide sequence: TGTGCCAGCAGACCCGACAGTAGTTACAATCAGCCCCAGCATTTT.

V and J are TRBV5-1 and TRBJ1-1; a possible D gene is TRBD1 (6 bases). V was cut by 3 bases and J by 0 bases, with 12 bases left in between. Per the germline V gene, CDR1 is SGHRS and CDR2 is YFSETQ. This CDR3 is built from 15 residues. The CDR3 reads CASSWTTGLNTEAFF. In nucleotides, the CDR3 is TGCGCCAGCAGCTGGACGACAGGACTGAACACTGAAGCTTTCTTT.

The chain has TRBV7-2 and TRBJ1-6; perhaps TRBD1 as D (6 bases). Deletions cut 5 bases from V and 6 bases from J, with 17 bases between. Germline CDR1 reads SGHTA; CDR2 reads FQGNSA. CDR3 size: 16 residues. CDR3 protein: CASSTLDRLGNSPLHF. In nucleotides, the CDR3 is TGTGCCAGCAGCACTCTCGACAGGTTGGGTAATTCACCCCTCCACTTT.

This rearrangement joins TRBV7-9 to TRBJ1-4, with 8 bases matching TRBD1. The CDR3 contains 15 residues. CDR1 SEHNR and CDR2 FQNEAQ come from the germline V gene (reference sequence). Trimming at V came to 5 bases and at J to 6 bases, leaving 8 bases not matched to a gene. The CDR3 DNA follows: TGTGCCAGCAGCGTATCCGGGACAGGCCATGAAAAACTGTTTTTT. Translated, it gives CASSVSGTGHEKLFF.

The chain has TRBV5-1 and TRBJ1-2; TRBD1 aligns across 8 bases. This CDR3 is built from 18 residues. Germline loops: CDR1 SGHRS, CDR2 YFSETQ. V gave up 4 bases and J gave up 7 bases; unmatched junction bases: 21. The CDR3 DNA follows: TGCGCCAGCAGCGGAGGGGAATCTCGGACAGGGAGATTAGGTGGCTACACCTTC. Residues: CASSGGESRTGRLGGYTF. Using reference TRBV5-1 and TRBJ1-2 for the parts outside the CDR3, the full variable domain is KAGVTQTPRYLIKTRGQQVTLSCSPISGHRSVSWYQQTPGQGLQFLFEYFSETQRNKGNFPGRFSGRQFSNSRSEMNVSTLELGDSALYLCASSGGESRTGRLGGYTFGSGTRLTVV.

The chain couples TRBV19 to TRBJ2-6; D call uncertain. This CDR3 has 17 residues. With 6 bases removed from V and 0 bases from J, the gap between germline ends came to 15 bases. Germline V gene sequence: CDR1 LNHDA, CDR2 SQIVND (reference sequence). The CDR3 spells CASSAQTEYSGANVLTF. Written as DNA, the CDR3 is TGTGCCAGTAGCGCACAAACAGAGTACTCTGGGGCCAACGTCCTGACTTTC.

The chain carries TRBV5-1 and TRBJ2-2; D not certain. Trimming took off 4 bases at V and 6 bases at J, with 7 bases between the two ends. The CDR3 has 12 amino acids. The germline V gene has CDR1 SGHRS and CDR2 YFSETQ. The CDR3 spells CASSRESGELFF. CDR3 in DNA: TGCGCCAGCAGCCGAGAGTCCGGGGAGCTGTTTTTT.

This clone was counted between two and nine times. CDR3 protein: CATAGQGGQPQHF. The CDR3 DNA is TGTGCCACTGCGGGACAGGGAGGTCAGCCCCAGCATTTT. This sequence joins TRBV19 and TRBJ1-5, with 9 bases lining up with TRBD1. V lost 10 bases, J lost 6 bases, and 7 bases stayed unmatched. Germline CDR1 and CDR2: LNHDA and SQIVND (reference sequence). CDR3 length: 13 residues.

The rearrangement uses TRBV6-1 and TRBJ2-7; a possible D gene is TRBD2 (6 bases). The CDR3 contains 12 residues. The V gene lost 6 bases and the J gene lost 4 bases, with 10 bases spanning the gap. In germline, CDR1 is MNHNS, CDR2 SASEGT. The CDR3 DNA reads as TGTGCCAGCAGGGAGGGTAGTTACGAGCAGTACTTC. Its translation: CASREGSYEQYF.